These T cell receptor beta chains were read from a single sample in a study of graft-versus-host responses after intestinal transplantation. The protocol was immunoSEQ multiplex PCR, while the TCRdb copy is restricted to in-frame clones and leaves out a portion. The sample consists of more than 95,000 clones, 80% to 95% of them appearing once. These TCRs' antigens remain unknown. Sequencing used unstimulated CD8+ T cells sorted from spleen or lymph node cells, obtained before intestinal transplant. These receptors were collected from a human donor who received an intestinal transplant. The CDR3 runs from the conserved cysteine through the conserved F or W. The D gene is left open where the match is weak. Clone size appears in some rows only: once, few, many, or a class for an expanded clone.

J	size	V	D	DNA	CDR3
TRBJ2-6	-	TRBV27	TRBD1	TGTGCCAGCAGAGGGACAGGGGGAATCTCTGGGGCCAACGTCCTGACTTTC	CASRGTGGISGANVLTF
TRBJ2-5	-	TRBV4-1	TRBD1	TGCGCCAGCAGCCAAGGAGGGCGGGACAGGGGCGAGACCCAGTACTTC	CASSQGGRDRGETQYF
TRBJ1-4	-	TRBV11-2	-	TGTGCCAGCAGCAAGACAGGAGATAATGAAAAACTGTTTTTT	CASSKTGDNEKLFF
TRBJ2-7	-	TRBV5-8	TRBD1	TGTGCCAGCAGCCTCAGGAGGACAGGGCGGACCTACGAGCAGTACTTC	CASSLRRTGRTYEQYF
TRBJ2-5	-	TRBV4-1	-	TGCGCCAGCAGCCGCGGGACAGTCCAAGAGACCCAGTACTTC	CASSRGTVQETQYF
TRBJ2-1	-	TRBV15	-	TGTGCCACCAGCAAAACCCCGGACGGACGCGATGAGCAGCTCTTC	CATSKTPDGRDEQLF
TRBJ2-7	-	TRBV21-1	-	TGTGCCAGCAGTCGTTCGGGGGGCGCAGAGCAGTACTTC	CASSRSGGAEQYF
TRBJ2-7	-	TRBV29-1	-	TGCAGCGTCTTCACGATACCCGGGACAAGACCTTACGAGCAGTACTTC	CSVFTIPGTRPYEQYF
TRBJ2-1	-	TRBV7-7	-	TGTGCCAGCAGCTTAGACGGGGGCTCCTACAATGAGCAGTTCTTC	CASSLDGGSYNEQFF
TRBJ2-3	-	TRBV7-9	-	TGTGCCAGCAGCTCGATAGGAGATACGCAGTATTTT	CASSSIGDTQYF
TRBJ2-7	-	TRBV7-9	-	TGTGCCAGCAGCTTAGGGGGCTTCGGAGTTAACGAGCAGTACTTC	CASSLGGFGVNEQYF
TRBJ2-3	-	TRBV14	-	TGTGCCAGCAGTCAGGACAGCACAGATACGCAGTATTTT	CASSQDSTDTQYF
TRBJ2-7	-	TRBV4-2	-	TGTGCCAGCAGCCAAGCCTTCCATGTCTCCTACGAGCAGTACTTC	CASSQAFHVSYEQYF
TRBJ2-5	-	TRBV11-2	-	TGTGCCAGCAGCTTAGTATTAGGGCAAGAGACCCAGTACTTC	CASSLVLGQETQYF
TRBJ1-2	-	TRBV9	TRBD1	TGTGCCAGCAGCGTAGCTAGGACAGGGGGCGCATTAGGAGGCTACACCTTC	CASSVARTGGALGGYTF
TRBJ1-5	-	TRBV19	TRBD1	TGTGCCAGTAGTAGATATGAGACCGGGACAGGGGCTGGTCAGCCCCAGCATTTT	CASSRYETGTGAGQPQHF
TRBJ1-3	once	TRBV13	-	TGTGCCAGCAGCTTAAGGACAAGAGCTGGAAACACCATATATTTT	CASSLRTRAGNTIYF
TRBJ2-7	-	TRBV10-1	-	TGCGCCAGCAGTGAGGATCAGGGAGAGCAGTACTTC	CASSEDQGEQYF
TRBJ2-3	-	TRBV10-3	-	TGTGCCATCAGTCAGGACCTAAGGGCAGATACGCAGTATTTT	CAISQDLRADTQYF
TRBJ1-6	-	TRBV19	-	TGTGCCAGTACCGGGGACCGAAGCTCCTATAATTCACCCCTCCACTTT	CASTGDRSSYNSPLHF
TRBJ2-7	-	TRBV19	-	TGTGCCAGTAGTCCCCTCGGAACGATAAGCTACGAGCAGTACTTC	CASSPLGTISYEQYF
TRBJ2-2	-	TRBV19	-	TGTGCCAGTCACTACACCGGGGAGCTGTTTTTT	CASHYTGELFF
TRBJ1-2	-	TRBV25-1	-	TGTGCCAGCAGTGAGGCCCACGACGGGTACGGCTACACCTTC	CASSEAHDGYGYTF
TRBJ2-7	-	TRBV7-2	-	TGTGCCAGCAGCTTAGCAGTGGAAGTGGACGAGCAGTACTTC	CASSLAVEVDEQYF
TRBJ2-1	-	TRBV14	TRBD1	TGTGCCAGCAGCCAAGATGGGACAGGCATACTCAATGAGCAGTTCTTC	CASSQDGTGILNEQFF